This T cell receptor (beta chain) was observed in a study of regulatory T cells in long-lasting Graves disease (dated by TCRdb to the early 2020s). Regarding the study in general: To count as having persistent Graves' disease, a patient had to have received antithyroid drug treatment for over 5 years with TSH receptor autoantibodies remaining persistently positive. This study used TCR sequencing and RNA sequencing of peripheral blood to compare persistent Graves' disease patients against newly diagnosed Graves' disease patients. The study took place in China and was registered as a clinical trial. A total of roughly 35 samples underwent TCR sequencing: about 13 from persistent and some 20 from newly diagnosed Graves' disease patients. On average, persistent Graves' disease patients in the clinical cohort had been on antithyroid drugs for about 9.3 years.

Libraries came from multiplex PCR. Sequencing instrument: Illumina HiSeq 4000. TCR beta libraries were built with iRepertoire HTBI primers and Arm-PCR amplification of CDR3 regions. PCR products were gel purified before sequencing. As for the authors' bioinformatics: Across samples, 62 TRBV and 12 to 15 TRBJ segments were identified and used for gene usage analysis of CDR3 amino acid clonotypes. COPE and FqMerger were used to merge the filtered high-quality paired reads into contigs. Contigs were aligned with BLAST to IMGT TRBV, TRBD and TRBJ reference genes, and CDR3 was defined per IMGT. Highly expanded clones were defined as clonotypes with a frequency above 0.1%. Shannon entropy served as the measure of repertoire diversity, while the Gini coefficient captured V-J evenness. A clonotype found in more than one individual was treated as public. TCRdb trimmed public reads at Q25 via fastp, called clones via MiXCR and kept in-frame beta chains. Duplicate CDR3 protein sequences are folded into a single record with the most common DNA and genes. The V and J calls come from TCRdb's annotation, not from the publication. Present in this sample are around 400,000 distinct CDR3 sequences, around 24% of which were seen just once. Together, the top ten hold around 24% of the sample.

The full study reports these points: Compared with newly diagnosed patients, persistent Graves' disease patients had lower TCR Shannon entropy and fewer highly expanded clones, which suggests clonal expansion. The authors noted that the small sample size was a limitation that may lower accuracy. Persistent patients shared more public clonotypes among themselves (2,741) than newly diagnosed patients did (approximately 870). Only peripheral blood was studied, because thyroid tissue, the primary lesion, was inaccessible. Only the TCR beta chain was sequenced and analyzed. Persistent disease showed preferential use of TRBV28, TRBJ1-2 and TRBJ2-5, whereas newly diagnosed disease favored TRBV20-1 and TRBJ2-1.

The time point label, as the study defines it: persistent/refractory GD, antithyroid drugs over 5 years with positive TRAb. RNA was extracted from PBMCs in TRIzol for both TCR sequencing and RNA sequencing. The diagnosis of Graves' disease was made according to American Thyroid Association guidelines. Patients were recruited from an endocrinology department in Xi'an, China. From each patient, roughly 9 milliliters of peripheral blood was collected into an EDTA anticoagulant tube. Ficoll Paque Plus density gradient separation was used to isolate PBMCs, and no further T cell sorting was performed. RNA quality was checked with an Agilent 2100 Bioanalyzer and agarose gel, and concentration with a NanoDrop 2000. As for this clonotype: Which antigen it targets is not known. No base qualities exist here, and no much larger clone lies one base off it.

Here V drops 4 bases and J drops 0 bases, and the junction holds 11 bases not matched to any gene. The CDR3 has 16 amino acids, counting the end cysteine and phenylalanine. The CDR3 DNA has 48 bases and is translated from base 1. CDR1 and CDR2, looked up from the germline V gene, are SQVTM and ANQGSEA. The TCR was taken from a female donor with Graves disease. Recombination joined TRBV29-1 with TRBJ1-1, and TRBD1 aligns with 7 junction nucleotides. The sequences come from peripheral blood mononuclear cells (PBMCs), collected when the disease was refractory, from a patient treated with antithyroid drugs. The encoded CDR3 is CSVASSPGGMNTEAFF. At the DNA level, the sequence is TGCAGCGTTGCATCGAGCCCAGGGGGTATGAACACTGAAGCTTTCTTT.